This T cell receptor beta chain was captured in a study of blood T cell repertoires in COVID-19. The overall study: There were acute and convalescent COVID-19 samples, and they came from the United States, Italy and Spain.

Authors' methods: Amplified reference gene primers provided the basis for estimating nucleated cell counts. Libraries were prepared by immunoSEQ multiplex PCR; TCRdb keeps only in-frame clonotypes and omits some of them. V and J calls and clone size are copied from that table; D and trimming were computed from the DNA. The sample lists about 210,000 clones, around 81% occurring once. Everyone who took part was roughly 18 to 89 years old, and they came from about two dozen US areas. Participants had their cohort set by participant-reported clinical history. Germline V lookup: CDR1 SGDLS, CDR2 YYNGEE. Trimming stripped 4 bases from V and 0 bases from J, with 13 bases between. This CDR3 comprises 15 residues.

The rearrangement joins TRBV9 to TRBJ1-2, with unresolved D. The origin of this receptor is a woman aged 50 to 60 with acute COVID-19. Sequencing used PBMCs or T cells enriched from blood (not recorded which). DNA for the CDR3: TGTGCCAGCAGCCTTGACTTTGTGCCTAACTATGGCTACACCTTC. Protein: CASSLDFVPNYGYTF. Drawing the rest from reference TRBV9 and TRBJ1-2, the complete variable domain is DSGVTQTPKHLITATGQRVTLRCSPRSGDLSVYWYQQSLDQGLQFLIQYYNGEERAKGNILERFSAQQFPDLHSELNLSSLELGDSALYFCASSLDFVPNYGYTFGSGTRLTVV.